One sample yielded the 23 T cell receptor beta chains listed below, sequenced in a study of cytomegalovirus exposure and HLA in healthy donors. Vbeta (60) and Jbeta (13) primers were used in the PCR. TCRdb's table, derived via immunoSEQ multiplex PCR, lists solely in-frame clones and lacks some. The sample yields 150,000 to 170,000 clones, approximately 80% seen once. Specimen: PBMCs. The receptors shown here come from a man between 25 and 39 years old in good health and CMV-seropositive.

This clone has a handful of counts. The J gene is TRBJ1-5, the V gene TRBV2; 7 positions match TRBD1. There are 14 residues in the CDR3. Trimming cost V 4 bases and J 4 bases; bases outside gene matches: 4. Germline CDR1 SNHLY, CDR2 FYNNEI. CDR3 coding DNA: TGTGCCAGCAGTGCCAGGGGGTCGAATCAGCCCCAGCATTTT. Translating it yields CASSARGSNQPQHF.

The chain is built from TRBV4-2 and TRBJ2-2; TRBD2 aligns across 8 bases. Germline V CDR1 and CDR2: LGHNA, YNFKEQ. The CDR3 extends over 15 amino acids. After removal of 0 bases from V and 7 bases from J, the junction contained 4 bases not matched to a gene. The DNA for the CDR3 is TGTGCCAGCAGCCAAGAGAGCGGGAGAGGCGGGGAGCTGTTTTTT. Translation gives CASSQESGRGGELFF.

The chain employs TRBV7-9 and TRBJ1-2; TRBD1 agrees at 7 bases. V lost 0 bases and J lost 6; bases outside the gene matches: 7. The CDR3 has 15 residues. Germline CDR1 reads SEHNR; CDR2 reads FQNEAQ (reference sequence). CDR3 region: CASSLATPGGDGYTF. The CDR3 DNA reads TGTGCCAGCAGCTTAGCTACCCCAGGGGGAGATGGCTACACCTTC.

The chain joins TRBV27 to TRBJ1-1, with 7 bases matching TRBD1. Per the germline V gene, CDR1 is MNHEY and CDR2 is SMNVEV (reference sequence). CDR3 length: 14 residues. V lost 0 bases to trimming and J lost 11 bases; unmatched junction nucleotides: 9. In DNA, the CDR3 is TGTGCCAGCAGTTTATCTGATAGGGGGCCGAGTGCTTTCTTT. Protein: CASSLSDRGPSAFF.

The V and J genes are TRBV6-6 and TRBJ2-1; possibly TRBD1 for D (6 bases). CDR1 MNHNY and CDR2 SVGAGI come from the germline V gene (reference sequence). This CDR3 is 13 amino acids long. Between the trimmed V and J ends, which lost 1 base and 12 bases, there was a span of 13 bases. The DNA of the CDR3 is TGTGCCAGCAGTTACTTACAGGGATTTGGGCAGTTCTTC. Encoded protein: CASSYLQGFGQFF.

The V and J genes are TRBV6-1 and TRBJ2-5; D call uncertain. The V gene's germline CDR1 is MNHNS and CDR2 SASEGT. V was shortened by 6 bases and J by 4 bases, with 15 bases between the two germline ends. The CDR3 sequence is 14 residues long. CDR3 bases: TGTGCCAGCAGACCGGAGCACGCTTCAGAGACCCAGTACTTC. As protein: CASRPEHASETQYF.

V and J are TRBV2 and TRBJ2-1; 12 bases map to TRBD2. The CDR3 totals 15 residues. J lost 10 bases, V lost 4 bases, and 8 bases had no gene match. Per germline, CDR1 SNHLY and CDR2 FYNNEI. The CDR3, as DNA: TGTGCCAGCAGTGGAGAAAGACTAGCGGGAGTAGAGCAGTTCTTC. Amino acids: CASSGERLAGVEQFF.

The chain has TRBV21-1 and TRBJ2-7; the table's D gene call, TRBD2, was not cross checked with the DNA. TRBV21-1 is a listed pseudogene. This CDR3 is 16 amino acids long. The DNA for the CDR3 is TGTGCCAGCAGCAAAGCAACCCTTCAGAACTACTACGAGCAGTACTTC. Its protein product is CASSKATLQNYYEQYF.

The chain uses TRBV28 and TRBJ1-4; 10 bases match TRBD1. Germline loops: CDR1 MDHEN, CDR2 SYDVKM. The CDR3 totals 14 residues. V shed 6 bases and J 7 bases; nucleotides not matched to a gene: 5. CDR3 region: CASSPTGGFEKLFF. The CDR3 region has the DNA TGTGCCAGCAGCCCGACAGGGGGCTTTGAAAAACTGTTTTTT. Full variable domain (rest looked up from reference TRBV28 and TRBJ1-4): DVKVTQSSRYLVKRTGEKVFLECVQDMDHENMFWYRQDPGLGLRLIYFSYDVKMKEKGDIPEGYSVSREKKERFSLILESASTNQTSMYLCASSPTGGFEKLFFGSGTQLSVL.

V gene TRBV21-1 combines with J gene TRBJ2-1; no check of the table's D call, TRBD1, against the DNA was made. TRBV21-1 is a pseudogene segment. This CDR3 is 15 amino acids long. CDR3 amino acids: CASSSWARVYNEQFF. CDR3 nucleotide sequence: TGTGCCAGCAGCAGTTGGGCCAGGGTCTACAATGAGCAGTTCTTC.

The rearrangement joins TRBV28 to TRBJ1-1; 8 bases line up with TRBD1. Losses at the gene ends were 7 bases for V and 1 base for J; bases not matched to a gene: 5. Germline CDR1 reads MDHEN; CDR2 reads SYDVKM. This CDR3 region has 14 residues. For the CDR3, the DNA is TGTGCCAGCACATACGGGACAGGGAACACTGAAGCTTTCTTT. Residues: CASTYGTGNTEAFF.

V and J are TRBV28 and TRBJ2-3; TRBD1 matches 8 bases. Looked up from germline, CDR1 is MDHEN and CDR2 is SYDVKM. The CDR3 covers 18 residues. After removal of 3 bases from V and 0 bases from J, the junction contained 11 bases not matched to a gene. The CDR3 region is CASSFPSTGEKSTDTQYF. The CDR3 bases are TGTGCCAGCAGTTTCCCCTCGACAGGGGAGAAAAGCACAGATACGCAGTATTTT.

This sequence joins TRBV13 and TRBJ2-5; the match to TRBD2 covers 8 bases. The closer fit of TRBJ2-7 to the DNA end suggests the J call may be wrong. Germline values: CDR1 PRHDT, CDR2 FYEKMQ (reference sequence). This CDR3 region has 14 residues. CDR3 residues: CASSETSDSYEQYF. In DNA form, the CDR3 reads TGTGCCAGCAGCGAGACTAGCGACTCCTACGAGCAGTACTTC.

The V and J genes are TRBV7-2 and TRBJ2-1; D remains unclear. The CDR3 runs 14 residues. The V gene's germline CDR1 is SGHTA and CDR2 FQGNSA. Trimming cost V 2 bases and J 5 bases, with 10 bases left between them. The CDR3 DNA reads as TGTGCCAGCAGCTTACAACGGGTGAACAATGAGCAGTTCTTC. Translation: CASSLQRVNNEQFF. Filled out from reference TRBV7-2 and TRBJ2-1, the complete variable domain reads GAGVSQSPSNKVTEKGKDVELRCDPISGHTALYWYRQSLGQGLEFLIYFQGNSAPDKSGLPSDRFSAERTGGSVSTLTIQRTQQEDSAVYLCASSLQRVNNEQFFGPGTRLTVL.

The V and J genes are TRBV6-5 and TRBJ2-2; the D is unclear. Germline CDR1 is MNHEY and CDR2 is SVGAGI. The CDR3 runs 14 residues. The ends were cut back, 0 bases at V and 5 bases at J, with 7 bases in the middle. CDR3 amino acids: CASSYSSRTGELFF. The CDR3 DNA reads TGTGCCAGCAGTTACTCCTCCCGGACCGGGGAGCTGTTTTTT.

This sequence joins TRBV7-8 and TRBJ2-2; TRBD1 aligns across 9 bases. This CDR3 region has 15 residues. The germline V gene encodes CDR1 SGHVS and CDR2 FQNEAQ. The trim removed 5 bases at V and 7 bases at J, leaving 8 bases unmatched. The CDR3 region is CASSRDRESHGELFF. CDR3 sequence (DNA): TGTGCCAGCAGCCGGGACAGGGAAAGTCACGGGGAGCTGTTTTTT.

The J gene is TRBJ2-5, the V gene TRBV29-1, with 8 bases that match TRBD1. The germline gives CDR1 SQVTM, CDR2 ANQGSEA. The V segment lost 2 bases and the J segment 4 bases; nucleotides outside the gene matches: 24. The CDR3 is made up of 20 amino acids. In nucleotides, the CDR3 is TGCAGCGTTGAACCCCACAGTTTCGAGACCGGACAGGGCTCGACAGAGACCCAGTACTTC. Translating it yields CSVEPHSFETGQGSTETQYF.

The chain has TRBV19 and TRBJ2-3, with a weak D call TRBD2 (5 bases). The CDR3 length is 17 residues. Germline assignment: CDR1 LNHDA and CDR2 SQIVND (reference sequence). V lost 1 base and J lost 0, with 14 bases in between. The chain's CDR3 is CASSIVGLGDSTDTQYF. The CDR3 region has the DNA TGTGCCAGTAGTATAGTTGGCCTCGGGGATAGCACAGATACGCAGTATTTT.

This chain connects TRBV30 to TRBJ2-4, with 8 bases fitting TRBD2. This CDR3 spans 15 amino acids. Germline CDR1 is GTSNPN and CDR2 is SVGIG (reference sequence). J was trimmed by 1 base and V by 5 bases; bases with no gene match: 7. In nucleotides, the CDR3 is TGTGCCTGGTCGGGAGGGGGTTCGGCCAAAAACATTCAGTACTTC. Amino acids: CAWSGGGSAKNIQYF.

As concerns this clone: This likely comes from a read error, as the CDR3 has no conserved phenylalanine or tryptophan at its end. Because the CDR3's place on the DNA is in doubt, the DNA is left out and the CDR3 is given as listed by TCRdb. This rearrangement joins TRBV9 to TRBJ2-7; TRBD1, the table's D call, was not compared with the DNA. CDR1 is SGDLS, CDR2 YYNGEE, per germline. With termini counted, the CDR3 has 12 amino acids. The chain's CDR3 is CASSVATGTKRN.

The chain recombines TRBV10-3 with TRBJ2-5; possibly TRBD2 for D (6 bases). Trimming pared 3 bases from V and 5 bases from J, leaving 10 bases between. Germline loops: CDR1 ENHRY, CDR2 SYGVKD. The CDR3 totals 13 residues. DNA of the CDR3: TGTGCCATCAGTGAACGTGGGGGGGAGACCCAGTACTTC. This encodes CAISERGGETQYF.

This chain connects TRBV29-1 to TRBJ2-2, with 7 bases matching TRBD2. Germline CDR1 and CDR2: SQVTM and ANQGSEA. V gave up 6 bases and J gave up 7 bases; unmatched junction bases: 8. The CDR3 contains 13 residues. Here the CDR3 reads CSVGGTIDGELFF. CDR3 bases: TGCAGCGTGGGCGGGACTATCGACGGGGAGCTGTTTTTT.

This clone was observed a few times. This CDR3 reads CASSFSSGNTGELFF. In nucleotides, the CDR3 is TGTGCCAGCAGCTTCTCTAGCGGGAACACCGGGGAGCTGTTTTTT. The chain has TRBV7-8 and TRBJ2-2, with TRBD2 identical over 7 bases. This CDR3 spans 15 amino acids. CDR1 SGHVS and CDR2 FQNEAQ come from the germline V gene. Trimming cost V 3 bases and J 1 base; bases outside gene matches: 2. The full variable domain, rest sourced from reference TRBV7-8 and TRBJ2-2, is GAGVSQSPRYKVAKRGQDVALRCDPISGHVSLFWYQQALGQGPEFLTYFQNEAQLDKSGLPSDRFFAERPEGSVSTLKIQRTQQEDSAVYLCASSFSSGNTGELFFGEGSRLTVL.